This TCR beta chain was profiled in a study of long-term antiretroviral therapy in people with HIV. The assay used was immunoSEQ (version v3.0), run at survey level. Only in-frame clones appear in the TCRdb table, and some are missing; sequencing was by immunoSEQ multiplex PCR. This table holds about 22,000 clones, approximately 84% found once. Germline CDR1 is SGDLS and CDR2 is YYNGEE. Unmatched junction bases numbered 8, after V lost 2 bases and J lost 0 bases. The CDR3 totals 17 residues. The clonotype comes from a man aged 35 to 55 with HIV. The chain has TRBV9 and TRBJ1-2; TRBD1 agrees at 9 bases. The source was unsorted PBMCs, collected 0.5 years before starting antiretroviral therapy. For the CDR3, the DNA is TGTGCCAGCAGCGTTGATCGGGACAGGGAATCTAACTATGGCTACACCTTC. It is translated as CASSVDRDRESNYGYTF. Variable domain in full (rest from reference TRBV9 and TRBJ1-2): DSGVTQTPKHLITATGQRVTLRCSPRSGDLSVYWYQQSLDQGLQFLIQYYNGEERAKGNILERFSAQQFPDLHSELNLSSLELGDSALYFCASSVDRDRESNYGYTFGSGTRLTVV.